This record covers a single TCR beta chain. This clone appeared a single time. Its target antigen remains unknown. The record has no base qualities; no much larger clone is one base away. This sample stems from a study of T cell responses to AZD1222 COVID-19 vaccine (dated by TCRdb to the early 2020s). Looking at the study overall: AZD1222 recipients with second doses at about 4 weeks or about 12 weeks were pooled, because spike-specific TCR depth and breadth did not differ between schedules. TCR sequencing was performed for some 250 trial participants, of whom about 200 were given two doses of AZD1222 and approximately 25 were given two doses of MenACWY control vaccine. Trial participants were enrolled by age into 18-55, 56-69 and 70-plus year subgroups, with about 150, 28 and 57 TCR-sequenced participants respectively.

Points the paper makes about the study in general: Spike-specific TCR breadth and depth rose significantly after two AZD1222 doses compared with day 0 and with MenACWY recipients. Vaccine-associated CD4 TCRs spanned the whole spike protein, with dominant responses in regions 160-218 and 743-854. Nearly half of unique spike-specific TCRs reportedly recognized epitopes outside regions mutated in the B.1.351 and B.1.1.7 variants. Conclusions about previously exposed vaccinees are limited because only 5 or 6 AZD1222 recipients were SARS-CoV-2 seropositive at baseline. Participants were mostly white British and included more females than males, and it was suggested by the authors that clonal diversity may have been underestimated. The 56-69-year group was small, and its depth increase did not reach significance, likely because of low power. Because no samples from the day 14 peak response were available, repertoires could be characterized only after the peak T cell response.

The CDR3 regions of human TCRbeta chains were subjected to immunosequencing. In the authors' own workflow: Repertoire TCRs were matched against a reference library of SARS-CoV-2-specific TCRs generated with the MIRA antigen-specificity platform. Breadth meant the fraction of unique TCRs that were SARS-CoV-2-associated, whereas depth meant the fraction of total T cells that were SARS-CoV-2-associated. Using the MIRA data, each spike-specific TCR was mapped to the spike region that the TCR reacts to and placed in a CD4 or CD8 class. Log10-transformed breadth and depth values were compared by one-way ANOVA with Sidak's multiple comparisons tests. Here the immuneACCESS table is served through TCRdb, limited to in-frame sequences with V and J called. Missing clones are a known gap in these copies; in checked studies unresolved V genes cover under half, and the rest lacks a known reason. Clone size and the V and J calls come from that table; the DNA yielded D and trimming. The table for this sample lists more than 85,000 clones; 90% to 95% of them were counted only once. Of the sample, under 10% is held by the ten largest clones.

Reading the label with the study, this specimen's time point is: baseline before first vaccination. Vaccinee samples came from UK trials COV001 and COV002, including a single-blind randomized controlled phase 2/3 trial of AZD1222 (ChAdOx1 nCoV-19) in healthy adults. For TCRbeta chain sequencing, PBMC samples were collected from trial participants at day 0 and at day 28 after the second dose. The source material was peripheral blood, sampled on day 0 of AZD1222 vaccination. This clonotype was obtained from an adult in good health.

The CDR3 reads as follows: CASSQDHGGNQPQHF. Read as DNA, the sequence is TGTGCCAGCAGCCAAGATCATGGTGGCAATCAGCCCCAGCATTTT. The V and J segments used are TRBV3-1 (or the pseudogene TRBV3-2) and TRBJ1-5; no D gene is confidently identified. CDR1 LGHDT and CDR2 YNNKEL are derived from the germline V gene (reference sequence). Between the V and J ends, shortened by 0 bases and 2 bases respectively, the junction contains 8 bases. The CDR3 runs 15 amino acids, cysteine and phenylalanine included. Only the CDR3 region is kept as DNA, spanning 45 bases read in frame from base 1.